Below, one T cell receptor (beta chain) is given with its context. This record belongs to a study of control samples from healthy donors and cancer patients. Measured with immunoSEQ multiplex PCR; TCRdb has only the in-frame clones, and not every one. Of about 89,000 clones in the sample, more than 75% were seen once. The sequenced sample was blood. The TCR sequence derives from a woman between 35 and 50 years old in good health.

CDR3 sequence: CASSPRTGASYNSPLHF. CDR3 bases: TGTGCCAGCAGCCCCCGGACAGGGGCCTCCTATAATTCACCCCTCCACTTT. This chain joins TRBV5-4 and TRBJ1-6; 9 bases are a match to TRBD1. The germline CDR1 and CDR2 sequences are SGHNT and YYREEE (reference sequence). CDR3 size: 17 residues. Trimming took 4 bases from V and 0 from J; bases not matched to a gene: 5. Using reference TRBV5-4 and TRBJ1-6 for the parts outside the CDR3, the full variable domain is ETGVTQSPTHLIKTRGQQVTLRCSSQSGHNTVSWYQQALGQGPQFIFQYYREEENGRGNFPPRFSGLQFPNYSSELNVNALELDDSALYLCASSPRTGASYNSPLHFGNGTRLTVT.